This entry is about one T cell receptor beta chain. Its antigen is not identified. As to time point: week 47, end of study. Doses of 300 ug of mutant IDH1 20-mer peptide were given with topical imiquimod. All eight of the vaccinations patients received fell in weeks 1, 3, 5, 7, 11, 15, 19 and 23. Using immunoSEQ multiplex PCR, the repertoire was profiled, and TCRdb retains in-frame clones only, with some absent. The sample lists roughly 51,000 clones, roughly 84% occurring once. The CDR3 runs to 16 residues. Germline V gene sequence: CDR1 MNHNY, CDR2 SVGAGI (reference sequence). Unmatched junction bases numbered 6, after V lost 6 bases and J lost 7 bases. The data were obtained in a study of a mutant IDH1 vaccine in newly diagnosed glioma. Across the whole study: Commencement of vaccination occurred 4-6 weeks following radiotherapy alone, or concurrently with temozolomide cycles. The week-35 safety follow-up was V12, and the week-47 study end was V13. Before enrollment, the patients had been treated with radiotherapy alone, temozolomide alone, or both together. Most of them had received both.

The rearrangement links TRBV6-6 to TRBJ2-2; 15 bases align to TRBD2. The TCR sequence derives from a woman in her twenties or thirties with glioma. Some clones in this sample may be carry-over from other donors' samples. The sequencing here drew on PBMCs, taken from a glioma patient whose treatment included an IDH1 peptide vaccine. CDR3 in DNA: TGTGCCAGCAGCTCCGGACTAGCGGGAGGGGGCGGGGAGCTGTTTTTT. Translating gives CASSSGLAGGGGELFF.